This entry describes one TCR beta chain. Its antigen is unidentified. TCRdb's table, derived via immunoSEQ multiplex PCR, lists solely in-frame clones and lacks some. This sample has roughly 30,000 clones, with around 85% found just once. The time point is: cycle 4 day 1 (C4D1), after around six weeks of nivolumab. Following autologous stem cell transplantation, relapse occurred in every patient, and exposure to brentuximab vedotin varied. With magnetic negative selection, CD4+ T cells were purified from PBMCs that had been thawed. Patients showed best responses of complete response, partial response or progressive disease. Germline loops: CDR1 MNHEY, CDR2 SVGAGI. The CDR3 sequence is 16 residues long. V shed 5 bases, J shed 1 base, and the junction held 4 bases outside the gene matches. The data originate from a study of PD-1 blockade in classical Hodgkin lymphoma. Study results and caveats: A significant rise in TCR diversity was seen by C4D1 for CD4+ cells but not for CD8+ cells. A reduction in baseline TCR diversity was reportedly seen in newly diagnosed patients relative to healthy donors. Patients starting nivolumab under 1 year after ASCT were excluded.

The sequenced sample was CD4+ T cells from blood, obtained before the fourth cycle of nivolumab. The receptor comes from a human donor with classical Hodgkin lymphoma. The chain uses TRBV6-5 and TRBJ2-2; 10 bases are shared with TRBD2. The DNA of the CDR3 is TGTGCCAGCAGTAACTTAGCGGGAGGGAACACCGGGGAGCTGTTTTTT. As protein: CASSNLAGGNTGELFF.